The 30 T cell receptor beta chains below all came from one sample that was sequenced in a study of blood T cell repertoires in COVID-19. The repertoire was sequenced with immunoSEQ multiplex PCR; TCRdb's copy has only in-frame clones and lacks some. In the table there are around 180,000 clones, around 76% of which are singletons. Input material: PBMCs or T cells enriched from blood (not recorded which). These TCRs come from a woman aged 45 to 65 with acute COVID-19.

V usage is TRBV20-1 and J usage is TRBJ1-2; a weak D match, TRBD1 (6 bases). V was shortened by 3 bases and J by 5 bases, with 13 bases between the two germline ends. CDR3 length: 13 residues. Germline assignment: CDR1 DFQATT and CDR2 SNEGSKA (reference sequence). CDR3 amino acids: CSASNRQGYGYTF. For the CDR3, the DNA is TGCAGTGCTAGTAATAGGCAGGGGTATGGCTACACCTTC.

The genes are TRBV3-1 (or the pseudogene TRBV3-2) and TRBJ1-1, with TRBD1 identical over 9 bases. Germline V lookup: CDR1 LGHDT, CDR2 YNNKEL (reference sequence). This CDR3 has 13 amino acids. Trimming at V came to 1 base and at J to 8 bases, leaving 2 bases not matched to a gene. CDR3 loop: CASSQAGTGEAFF. DNA for the CDR3: TGTGCCAGCAGCCAAGCCGGGACAGGGGAAGCTTTCTTT.

This clone came up once. This sample includes further DNA sequences coding for the same CDR3. The chain has TRBV30 and TRBJ1-2; D perhaps matches TRBD1 (5 bases). This CDR3 is built from 12 residues. Per germline, CDR1 GTSNPN and CDR2 SVGIG (reference sequence). The V end was cut by 0 bases, the J end by 4 bases, with 6 bases between. CDR3 sequence (DNA): TGTGCCTGGAGTGTAGACAGCTATGGCTACACCTTC. Encoded protein: CAWSVDSYGYTF.

The J gene is TRBJ1-4, the V gene TRBV6-5, with D possibly matching TRBD1 (5 bases). The CDR3 sequence is 15 residues long. From germline, CDR1 is MNHEY and CDR2 SVGAGI. Trimming pared 2 bases from V and 5 bases from J, leaving 12 bases between. The CDR3 reads CASSYRGGENEKLFF. Written as DNA, the CDR3 is TGTGCCAGCAGTTACAGAGGAGGGGAGAATGAAAAACTGTTTTTT.

The genes are TRBV28 and TRBJ2-7; 9 positions agree with TRBD1. This CDR3 is 15 amino acids long. V trimming: 5 bases; J trimming: 9 bases; junction bases outside the gene matches: 14. Germline lookup yields CDR1 MDHEN and CDR2 SYDVKM. In DNA form, the CDR3 reads TGTGCCAGCAGTCCCACAGGGACAGGGATCCAGGGGCAGTACGTC. It specifies CASSPTGTGIQGQYV.

The rearrangement links TRBV19 to TRBJ1-1; possible D gene TRBD1, 5 bases. Looked up from germline, CDR1 is LNHDA and CDR2 is SQIVND (reference sequence). The CDR3 sequence is 14 residues long. The V end was cut by 3 bases, the J end by 0 bases, with 8 bases between. The CDR3 sequence is CASSMGGMNTEAFF. CDR3 sequence (DNA): TGTGCCAGTAGTATGGGGGGGATGAACACTGAAGCTTTCTTT.

In DNA form, the CDR3 reads TGTGCCAGCAGCCCCAGTACAGGGTCGAGCACTGAAGCTTTCTTT. This gives the protein CASSPSTGSSTEAFF. V and J are TRBV7-8 and TRBJ1-1, with D perhaps TRBD1 (6 bases). V was trimmed by 5 bases and J by 4 bases, leaving 17 bases between them. CDR1 SGHVS and CDR2 FQNEAQ come from the germline V gene. This CDR3 is built from 15 residues.

This CDR3 is CSAADRENEKLFF. DNA of the CDR3: TGCAGCGCCGCGGACAGGGAGAATGAAAAACTGTTTTTT. V gene TRBV29-1 combines with J gene TRBJ1-4, with TRBD1 matching over 8 bases. V shed 7 bases and J 5 bases; nucleotides not matched to a gene: 6. The germline V gene encodes CDR1 SQVTM and CDR2 ANQGSEA. The CDR3 is made up of 13 amino acids.

J is TRBJ2-7 and V is TRBV2; 8 bases agree with TRBD1. Trimming took 6 bases from V and 7 from J; bases not matched to a gene: 8. CDR1 SNHLY and CDR2 FYNNEI come from the germline V gene. This CDR3 has 13 residues. The CDR3 loop is CASSRDRFEEQYV. CDR3 coding DNA: TGTGCCAGCAGCCGGGACAGGTTTGAGGAGCAGTACGTC.

The chain has TRBV2 and TRBJ2-7, with 9 positions matching TRBD2. The CDR3 contains 16 residues. The V and J ends lost 7 bases and 2 bases, in that order; junction bases with no gene match: 12. Germline V gene sequence: CDR1 SNHLY, CDR2 FYNNEI. The CDR3: CASTAGERGATYEQYV. The CDR3 DNA follows: TGTGCCAGCACCGCGGGGGAGCGGGGGGCAACCTACGAGCAGTACGTC.

This chain links TRBV30 with TRBJ2-3; TRBD1 is a possible D gene (6 bases). This CDR3 region has 13 residues. Germline loops: CDR1 GTSNPN, CDR2 SVGIG (reference sequence). V was shortened by 2 bases and J by 10 bases, with 16 bases between the two germline ends. CDR3 residues: CAWSPQQGYAQYF. The CDR3 DNA follows: TGTGCCTGGAGTCCACAGCAGGGGTACGCGCAGTATTTT. The complete variable domain, with remaining parts taken from reference TRBV30 and TRBJ2-3, reads SQTIHQWPATLVQPVGSPLSLECTVEGTSNPNLYWYRQAAGRGLQLLFYSVGIGQISSEVPQNLSASRPQDRQFILSSKKLLLSDSGFYLCAWSPQQGYAQYFGPGTRLTVL.

This sequence joins TRBV7-6 and TRBJ2-1; 10 nucleotides match TRBD1. There are 15 residues in the CDR3. Germline values: CDR1 SGHVS, CDR2 FNYEAQ. With V trimmed by 5 bases and J by 4 bases, 5 bases remained unmatched. The DNA for the CDR3 is TGTGCCAGCAGCCCACCGGGACAGGGGTACAATGAGCAGTTCTTC. This encodes CASSPPGQGYNEQFF.

This clone was seen only a few times. The same CDR3 also results from other DNA sequences found in this sample. The chain employs TRBV10-3 and TRBJ2-5; D not certain. V was trimmed by 3 bases and J by 1 base, leaving 6 bases between them. Germline V gene lookup returns CDR1 ENHRY and CDR2 SYGVKD. CDR3 length: 13 amino acids. The CDR3 coding sequence is TGTGCCATCAGTGATCGTTCCCAAGAGACCCAGTACTTC. Translating gives CAISDRSQETQYF.

This rearrangement joins TRBV10-3 to TRBJ1-1; tentatively, D is TRBD1 (6 bases). The V and J ends lost 4 bases and 5 bases respectively, with 14 bases between them. This CDR3 region has 14 residues. In germline, CDR1 is ENHRY, CDR2 SYGVKD. The CDR3: CAISAQGDRTEAFF. CDR3 sequence (DNA): TGTGCCATCAGTGCACAGGGAGATCGGACTGAAGCTTTCTTT.

V usage is TRBV5-1 and J usage is TRBJ2-7; 11 bases agree with TRBD1. Germline CDR1 SGHRS, CDR2 YFSETQ. This CDR3 contains 16 residues. J lost 3 bases, V lost 0 bases, and 5 bases had no gene match. CDR3 protein: CASSLDGQGAFYEQYV. Here the CDR3 DNA reads TGCGCCAGCAGCTTGGATGGACAGGGGGCGTTCTACGAGCAGTACGTC.

A few counts support this clone. The chain joins TRBV24-1 to TRBJ1-3, with a weak D call TRBD1 (6 bases). The V end lost 3 bases, the J end lost 0 bases, and 14 bases lay between the germline ends. CDR1 KGHDR and CDR2 SFDVKD come from the germline V gene. The CDR3 is 17 amino acids. CDR3 region: CATSDAATGPSGNTIYF. CDR3 bases: TGTGCCACCAGTGATGCTGCAACAGGGCCCTCTGGAAACACCATATATTTT.

The V and J genes are TRBV7-2 and TRBJ2-1, with TRBD1 as a possible D gene (6 bases). The germline V and J ends were trimmed by 3 bases and 0 bases, with 15 bases remaining between them. This CDR3 is 17 amino acids long. CDR1 and CDR2 from the germline V gene are SGHTA and FQGNSA. This CDR3 is CASSFPRDTSSYNEQFF. The CDR3 region has the DNA TGTGCCAGCAGCTTCCCCCGGGACACTAGCTCCTACAATGAGCAGTTCTTC. The full variable domain, with the rest looked up from reference TRBV7-2 and TRBJ2-1, is GAGVSQSPSNKVTEKGKDVELRCDPISGHTALYWYRQSLGQGLEFLIYFQGNSAPDKSGLPSDRFSAERTGGSVSTLTIQRTQQEDSAVYLCASSFPRDTSSYNEQFFGPGTRLTVL.

This chain links TRBV19 with TRBJ2-7, with a weak D call TRBD2 (6 bases). The germline CDR1 and CDR2 sequences are LNHDA and SQIVND (reference sequence). Trimming removed 10 bases from V and 5 bases from J, with 18 bases in between. This CDR3 is built from 13 residues. CDR3 nucleotides: TGTGCCACCTCCCTCCGGTCGGGGGACGAGCAGTACGTC. Protein: CATSLRSGDEQYV.

The J gene is TRBJ1-3, the V gene TRBV19; TRBD1 aligns across 7 bases. This CDR3 is built from 16 residues. V shed 6 bases and J 3 bases; nucleotides not matched to a gene: 11. Germline values: CDR1 LNHDA, CDR2 SQIVND (reference sequence). This CDR3 is CASRSHTGEIGNTIYF. The DNA of the CDR3 is TGTGCCAGTAGGTCCCATACAGGGGAAATTGGAAACACCATATATTTT.

The count of this clone is one. The CDR3 DNA reads TGTGCCAGCAGTTTACTCACTTCTGACAATGAGCAGTTCTTC. The encoded protein is CASSLLTSDNEQFF. The rearrangement joins TRBV28 to TRBJ2-1; D remains ambiguous. V was cut by 2 bases and J by 5 bases, with 10 bases left in between. Germline lookup yields CDR1 MDHEN and CDR2 SYDVKM. The CDR3 runs to 14 residues.

A few counts support this clone. The chain is built from TRBV24-1 and TRBJ1-2; TRBD1 aligns across 9 bases. The V segment lost 2 bases and the J segment 4 bases; nucleotides outside the gene matches: 1. The CDR3 runs to 14 residues. Germline CDR1 KGHDR, CDR2 SFDVKD. CDR3 sequence reads: CATSDSGQGYGYTF. In DNA form, the CDR3 reads TGTGCCACCAGTGATTCGGGACAGGGCTATGGCTACACCTTC.

This rearrangement joins TRBV29-1 to TRBJ1-1; weak D call: TRBD1 (6 bases). Germline CDR1 SQVTM, CDR2 ANQGSEA. V lost 2 bases, J lost 11 bases, and 15 bases lay in between. The CDR3 totals 12 residues. CDR3 sequence: CSVEHDRYRAFF. CDR3 nucleotide sequence: TGCAGCGTTGAACATGACAGGTATAGGGCTTTCTTT.

This clone was seen only once. The V gene is TRBV6-2 or TRBV6-3, the J gene TRBJ2-5, with D perhaps TRBD2 (6 bases). This CDR3 is built from 16 residues. Germline V gives CDR1 MNHEY, CDR2 SVGEGT. V was shortened by 0 bases and J by 5 bases, with 16 bases between the two germline ends. This CDR3 is CASSYSEVAAPETQYF. DNA of the CDR3: TGTGCCAGCAGTTACTCAGAGGTAGCGGCTCCGGAGACCCAGTACTTC.

This clone was seen ten or more times. The chain combines TRBV5-1 with TRBJ2-1; tentatively, D is TRBD2 (6 bases). CDR1 and CDR2 from the germline V gene are SGHRS and YFSETQ. V gave up 5 bases and J gave up 1 base, with 10 bases separating them. This CDR3 has 14 amino acids. The CDR3 nucleotides are TGCGCCAGCAGGGGGGGAGGTTCCTACAATGAGCAGTTCTTC. This sequence encodes CASRGGGSYNEQFF.

The chain combines TRBV4-1 with TRBJ2-3; a weak D match, TRBD2 (6 bases). Germline CDR1 MGHRA, CDR2 YSYEKL. CDR3 length: 14 amino acids. The ends were cut back, 1 base at V and 9 bases at J, with 14 bases in the middle. This CDR3 is CASSQGVGEETQYF. The CDR3, as DNA: TGCGCCAGCAGCCAAGGGGTCGGGGAGGAAACGCAGTATTTT.

This clone was recorded only once. The chain uses TRBV5-5 and TRBJ1-3, with D perhaps matching TRBD1 (5 bases). The CDR3 consists of 14 residues. The V end was cut by 5 bases, the J end by 3 bases, with 12 bases between. CDR1 is SGHKS and CDR2 is YYEKEE in the germline V gene (reference sequence). CDR3 coding DNA: TGTGCCAGCAGTCCCCCGGGGGGTGGAAACACCATATATTTT. Translating gives CASSPPGGGNTIYF.

The chain has TRBV20-1 and TRBJ1-1, with 10 bases fitting TRBD1. This CDR3 has 17 amino acids. The V and J ends lost 3 bases and 0 bases, in that order; junction bases with no gene match: 10. Germline loops: CDR1 DFQATT, CDR2 SNEGSKA (reference sequence). The CDR3 DNA reads TGCAGTGCTAGTAAGCCCGGGACAGGGGACATGAACACTGAAGCTTTCTTT. It encodes CSASKPGTGDMNTEAFF.

The V and J genes are TRBV28 and TRBJ2-1, with 12 bases matching TRBD2. The length of the CDR3 is 19 residues. Losses at the gene ends were 4 bases for V and 3 bases for J; bases not matched to a gene: 13. The V gene's germline CDR1 is MDHEN and CDR2 SYDVKM. This chain's CDR3 is CASSSITTQLAGGYNEQFF. DNA for the CDR3: TGTGCCAGCAGTTCCATTACTACCCAACTAGCGGGGGGCTACAATGAGCAGTTCTTC.

V is TRBV7-6 and J is TRBJ1-1, with 7 bases matching TRBD1. V shed 5 bases, J shed 1 base, and the junction held 1 base outside the gene matches. This CDR3 has 13 amino acids. In germline, CDR1 is SGHVS, CDR2 FNYEAQ. The CDR3 sequence: CASSRDRNTEAFF. Here the CDR3 DNA reads TGTGCCAGCAGCCGGGACAGGAACACTGAAGCTTTCTTT.

The V gene is TRBV5-8, the J gene TRBJ2-1, with a tentative D call TRBD2 (5 bases). This CDR3 has 12 amino acids. CDR1 is SGHTS, CDR2 YDEGEE, per germline. V lost 4 bases to trimming and J lost 8 bases, with 10 bases between them. Written as DNA, the CDR3 is TGTGCCAGCAGCCTTCAGAGGGATGAGCAGTTCTTC. It encodes CASSLQRDEQFF.